Following are 28 T cell receptor beta chains from one sample sequenced in a study of T cell responses to AZD1222 COVID-19 vaccine. Sequenced by immunoSEQ multiplex PCR; TCRdb stores in-frame clones only, minus some. The repertoire has tens of thousands of clones, about 91% of them found once; the top ten carry about 9%. Sequences were derived from peripheral blood, sampled 28 days after the second dose of the MenACWY control vaccine. These receptors were collected from an adult who received the MenACWY meningococcal vaccine as a control.

This clone was found once. V is TRBV7-2 and J is TRBJ1-4; D uncertain. CDR1 is SGHTA, CDR2 FQGNSA, per germline. V was pared by 2 bases and J by 4 bases, with 5 bases between. The CDR3 sequence is 13 residues long. CDR3 region: CASSLQDNEKLFF. The DNA for the CDR3 is TGTGCCAGCAGCTTACAGGATAATGAAAAACTGTTTTTT.

This clone was seen a single time. V usage is TRBV18 and J usage is TRBJ2-1; D remains ambiguous. Germline lookup yields CDR1 KGHSH and CDR2 LQKENI. V dropped 2 bases and J dropped 6 bases, with 2 bases sitting between them. This CDR3 comprises 11 residues. Here the CDR3 DNA reads TGTGCCAGCTCACCAGTCAATGAGCAGTTCTTC. It translates to CASSPVNEQFF.

The chain joins TRBV7-2 to TRBJ2-7; 13 bases match TRBD2. With V trimmed by 5 bases and J by 6 bases, 7 bases remained unmatched. CDR3 size: 15 residues. CDR1 and CDR2 from the germline V gene are SGHTA and FQGNSA. CDR3 bases: TGTGCCAGCAGCCCGTCGACTAGCGGGGGGAGCGAGCAGTACTTC. Translation gives CASSPSTSGGSEQYF. The whole variable domain, remainder taken from reference TRBV7-2 and TRBJ2-7, is GAGVSQSPSNKVTEKGKDVELRCDPISGHTALYWYRQSLGQGLEFLIYFQGNSAPDKSGLPSDRFSAERTGGSVSTLTIQRTQQEDSAVYLCASSPSTSGGSEQYFGPGTRLTVT.

The chain joins TRBV7-2 to TRBJ1-1; 10 nucleotides match TRBD1. The V gene's germline CDR1 is SGHTA and CDR2 FQGNSA. Germline trimming cut 2 bases from V and 1 base from J; bases unmatched to any gene: 7. There are 17 residues in the CDR3. The CDR3 loop reads CASSLRGQGITNTEAFF. The CDR3 region has the DNA TGTGCCAGCAGCTTACGGGGACAGGGGATAACGAACACTGAAGCTTTCTTT.

This clone was seen a few times. The chain combines TRBV5-1 with TRBJ1-5; no clear D. The CDR3 runs 15 residues. V lost 0 bases to trimming and J lost 4 bases, with 11 bases between them. CDR1 is SGHRS, CDR2 YFSETQ, per germline. CDR3 amino acids: CASSLDGGANQPQHF. The CDR3 DNA reads as TGCGCCAGCAGCTTGGACGGTGGTGCAAATCAGCCCCAGCATTTT.

The chain couples TRBV5-8 to TRBJ1-1, with TRBD1 as a possible D gene (5 bases). Deletions cut 6 bases from V and 2 bases from J, with 11 bases between. The germline CDR1 and CDR2 sequences are SGHTS and YDEGEE. This CDR3 is built from 13 residues. For the CDR3, the DNA is TGTGCCAGCACCCGACAGATTAACACTGAAGCTTTCTTT. This gives the protein CASTRQINTEAFF.

This clone was detected a few times. The rearrangement uses TRBV19 and TRBJ2-1, with D tentatively TRBD1 (6 bases). V was pared by 6 bases and J by 4 bases, with 16 bases between. This CDR3 is built from 15 residues. Germline V gene lookup returns CDR1 LNHDA and CDR2 SQIVND (reference sequence). In DNA, the CDR3 is TGTGCCAGTAGAAATAAAGGACAGCAATACAATGAGCAGTTCTTC. Translated: CASRNKGQQYNEQFF.

The chain employs TRBV5-5 and TRBJ1-5; D unclear. This CDR3 has 13 residues. CDR1 SGHKS and CDR2 YYEKEE come from the germline V gene (reference sequence). V was shortened by 0 bases and J by 3 bases, with 4 bases between the two germline ends. The CDR3 protein is CASSLGDNQPQHF. The CDR3 DNA is TGTGCCAGCAGCTTGGGTGACAATCAGCCCCAGCATTTT.

The CDR3 DNA reads TGTGCCAGTAGTATACGGACAGGTCGAGGGACTGAAGCTTTCTTT. Its translation is CASSIRTGRGTEAFF. V gene TRBV19 combines with J gene TRBJ1-1; 7 bases match TRBD1. Trimming removed 2 bases from V and 5 bases from J; junction bases left unmatched: 8. CDR1 is LNHDA and CDR2 is SQIVND in the germline V gene (reference sequence). The CDR3 totals 15 residues.

The chain carries TRBV5-1 and TRBJ1-1; D call uncertain. The V gene's germline CDR1 is SGHRS and CDR2 YFSETQ. The CDR3 length is 15 residues. Trimming stripped 0 bases from V and 0 bases from J, with 9 bases between. For the CDR3, the DNA is TGCGCCAGCAGCTTGGAGGCGGGAATGAACACTGAAGCTTTCTTT. Translation: CASSLEAGMNTEAFF.

The chain joins TRBV5-1 to TRBJ1-1; 8 nucleotides match TRBD1. This CDR3 spans 16 amino acids. V gave up 0 bases and J gave up 1 base; unmatched junction bases: 5. The germline gives CDR1 SGHRS, CDR2 YFSETQ. This CDR3 is CASSLGQGFSNTEAFF. The CDR3, as DNA: TGCGCCAGCAGCTTGGGACAGGGGTTCTCGAACACTGAAGCTTTCTTT.

The V call is TRBV6-5, the J call TRBJ2-3, with a weak D call TRBD2 (5 bases). V was pared by 7 bases and J by 2 bases, with 16 bases between. CDR1 is MNHEY, CDR2 SVGAGI, per germline. The CDR3 totals 15 residues. The CDR3 here is CASTVTGGLTDTQYF. The CDR3 DNA follows: TGTGCCAGCACCGTTACGGGCGGGCTCACAGATACGCAGTATTTT.

The CDR3 DNA reads as TGTGCCAGCAGCTCAGGGACAGGGGGAGCTTATGGCTACACCTTC. Translated: CASSSGTGGAYGYTF. The chain is built from TRBV5-5 and TRBJ1-2; 11 nucleotides agree with TRBD1. The CDR3 consists of 15 residues. Germline V lookup: CDR1 SGHKS, CDR2 YYEKEE (reference sequence). J was trimmed by 5 bases and V by 3 bases; bases with no gene match: 6.

The sample holds one count of this clone. The chain couples TRBV7-3 to TRBJ2-3; D is undetermined. CDR1 is SGHTA and CDR2 is FQGTGA in the germline V gene. V shed 1 base and J shed 4 bases, with 9 bases lying between them. This CDR3 is built from 14 residues. The chain's CDR3 is CASSLKAWSDTQYF. Here the CDR3 DNA reads TGTGCCAGCAGCTTAAAGGCCTGGTCAGATACGCAGTATTTT.

V and J are TRBV4-2 and TRBJ1-6; 10 bases agree with TRBD1. J lost 8 bases, V lost 3 bases, and 4 bases had no gene match. Looked up from germline, CDR1 is LGHNA and CDR2 is YNFKEQ. This CDR3 comprises 15 residues. The CDR3, as DNA: TGTGCCAGCAGCCAGGGCGGGACAGGGGATTCACCCCTCCACTTT. As protein: CASSQGGTGDSPLHF.

This chain links TRBV13 with TRBJ1-6; no definite D call. V lost 0 bases and J 0 bases, leaving 9 bases between the germline ends. The CDR3 is 17 amino acids. Germline lookup yields CDR1 PRHDT and CDR2 FYEKMQ (reference sequence). The CDR3: CASSLGLPSSYNSPLHF. As DNA, the CDR3 is TGTGCCAGCAGCTTAGGCCTCCCGAGCTCCTATAATTCACCCCTCCACTTT. Supplemented by reference TRBV13 and TRBJ1-6, the full variable domain reads AAGVIQSPRHLIKEKRETATLKCYPIPRHDTVYWYQQGPGQDPQFLISFYEKMQSDKGSIPDRFSAQQFSDYHSELNMSSLELGDSALYFCASSLGLPSSYNSPLHFGNGTRLTVT.

This sequence joins TRBV5-4 and TRBJ2-7; 15 nucleotides align to TRBD2. The CDR3 is 16 amino acids. Germline trimming cut 4 bases from V and 3 bases from J; bases unmatched to any gene: 5. Germline V gene sequence: CDR1 SGHNT, CDR2 YYREEE (reference sequence). The CDR3 DNA reads as TGTGCCAGCAGCCGGACTAGCGGGGGGGTAGTCTACGAGCAGTACTTC. Amino acids: CASSRTSGGVVYEQYF.

The chain recombines TRBV6-6 with TRBJ1-4, with TRBD1 identical over 7 bases. V shed 5 bases, J shed 0 bases, and the junction held 3 bases outside the gene matches. Per germline, CDR1 MNHNY and CDR2 SVGAGI (reference sequence). This CDR3 spans 15 amino acids. The CDR3 spells CASSPGQATNEKLFF. CDR3 nucleotides: TGTGCCAGCAGTCCTGGACAGGCAACTAATGAAAAACTGTTTTTT.

The chain joins TRBV6-5 to TRBJ1-3, with 9 nucleotides matching TRBD1. Per germline, CDR1 MNHEY and CDR2 SVGAGI. V lost 5 bases to trimming and J lost 4 bases; unmatched junction nucleotides: 6. The CDR3 contains 15 residues. The CDR3 DNA is TGTGCCAGCAGTCCGCTCGGACAGGGGGGAAACACCATATATTTT. It codes for CASSPLGQGGNTIYF.

This clone occurred a few times. This rearrangement joins TRBV30 to TRBJ1-5; the D is unclear. Germline V gene data show CDR1 as GTSNPN and CDR2 as SVGIG (reference sequence). Deletions cut 5 bases from V and 4 bases from J, with 15 bases between. This CDR3 region has 14 residues. The CDR3 region is CAWSNQQINQPQHF. The CDR3 DNA follows: TGTGCCTGGTCCAATCAACAGATAAATCAGCCCCAGCATTTT.

This clone was counted between two and nine times. Here the CDR3 DNA reads TGTGCCAGTAGTAATAGGGACGGCAGGAGCACTGAAGCTTTCTTT. Translating it yields CASSNRDGRSTEAFF. This chain uses TRBV19 with TRBJ1-1; TRBD1 is a possible D gene (5 bases). The CDR3 is 15 residues long. Per the germline V gene, CDR1 is LNHDA and CDR2 is SQIVND (reference sequence). The V end was cut by 4 bases, the J end by 4 bases, with 16 bases between.

In the case of this clone: The sample carries other DNA sequences with the same CDR3. V is TRBV5-1 and J is TRBJ2-5; TRBD1 might be the D (5 bases). CDR1 and CDR2 from the germline V gene are SGHRS and YFSETQ. V was trimmed by 0 bases and J by 9 bases, leaving 21 bases between them. The CDR3 extends over 16 amino acids. CDR3 loop: CASSLVQGSGDPPQYF. The DNA of the CDR3 is TGCGCCAGCAGCTTGGTTCAGGGAAGTGGAGACCCCCCCCAGTACTTC.

This rearrangement joins TRBV5-5 to TRBJ2-1; tentatively, D is TRBD2 (6 bases). Germline CDR1 and CDR2: SGHKS and YYEKEE (reference sequence). The germline V and J ends were trimmed by 5 bases and 5 bases, with 23 bases remaining between them. The CDR3 is made up of 17 amino acids. The CDR3 loop reads CASSPGETGVVDNEQFF. DNA for the CDR3: TGTGCCAGCAGTCCGGGGGAGACGGGAGTGGTGGACAATGAGCAGTTCTTC.

The genes are TRBV4-2 and TRBJ1-2, with 8 bases matching TRBD1. Germline CDR1 is LGHNA and CDR2 is YNFKEQ. V gave up 2 bases and J gave up 4 bases; unmatched junction bases: 6. The CDR3 is 15 amino acids. This chain's CDR3 is CASSQTTGESYGYTF. The CDR3, as DNA: TGTGCCAGCAGCCAAACGACAGGGGAGTCCTATGGCTACACCTTC.

The chain joins TRBV7-8 to TRBJ1-2; 7 bases match TRBD1. The trim removed 5 bases at V and 4 bases at J, leaving 10 bases unmatched. The CDR3 loop spans 15 amino acids. Germline lookup yields CDR1 SGHVS and CDR2 FQNEAQ. CDR3 in amino acids: CASSLTLQGGYGYTF. CDR3 DNA sequence: TGTGCCAGCAGCCTCACCCTGCAGGGGGGCTATGGCTACACCTTC.

The rearrangement joins TRBV18 to TRBJ1-5; a weak D match, TRBD1 (5 bases). Trimming cost V 6 bases and J 7 bases, with 16 bases left between them. Germline CDR1 KGHSH, CDR2 LQKENI. CDR3 size: 14 residues. The CDR3 here is CASSSSAGEQPQHF. The CDR3, as DNA: TGTGCCAGCTCTTCTTCTGCGGGGGAGCAGCCCCAGCATTTT. Full variable domain (missing parts from reference TRBV18 and TRBJ1-5): NAGVMQNPRHLVRRRGQEARLRCSPMKGHSHVYWYRQLPEEGLKFMVYLQKENIIDESGMPKERFSAEFPKEGPSILRIQQVVRGDSAAYFCASSSSAGEQPQHFGDGTRLSIL.

V gene TRBV10-3 combines with J gene TRBJ2-5; tentative D call: TRBD2 (5 bases). V was shortened by 9 bases and J by 10 bases, with 18 bases between the two germline ends. This CDR3 is built from 12 residues. CDR1 is ENHRY and CDR2 is SYGVKD in the germline V gene. CDR3 sequence: CAIGTDPGDQYF. DNA for the CDR3: TGTGCCATTGGAACGGACCCCGGGGACCAGTACTTC.

The chain uses TRBV5-1 and TRBJ1-4; D unclear. Germline V gene lookup returns CDR1 SGHRS and CDR2 YFSETQ. V was pared by 1 base and J by 7 bases, with 17 bases between. The CDR3 runs to 16 residues. The CDR3 bases are TGCGCCAGCAGCTTGACCGGGGTCGGTTCGGGTGAAAAACTGTTTTTT. Translated: CASSLTGVGSGEKLFF.